This T cell receptor beta chain was sequenced in a study of metastatic and nonmetastatic thyroid tumors. The study, taken as a whole, reports: In both blood and tumor samples, TCR beta diversity was reported significantly higher for malignant than benign nodules.

All patients reached thyroid surgery having received no treatment beforehand. CDR1 and CDR2 from the germline V gene are LNHDA and SQIVND (reference sequence). There are 14 residues in the CDR3. About this clone: As yet, its antigen is unknown. The junction departs from germline at one end; a sequencing error may be responsible.

TCRdb called clones again from the PCR reads with MiXCR. This table holds under 30,000 clones, 20% to 25% found once. V is TRBV19 and J is TRBJ2-7; D is perhaps TRBD2 (5 bases). The TCR originated in a male donor with papillary thyroid cancer or a benign thyroid nodule (not recorded which). Some clones in this sample may be carry-over from other donors' samples. Sample: blood. The chain's CDR3 is CDSSLWERPYEQYF. The CDR3 DNA reads TGTGACAGTAGTCTGTGGGAGCGACCCTACGAGCAGTACTTC.